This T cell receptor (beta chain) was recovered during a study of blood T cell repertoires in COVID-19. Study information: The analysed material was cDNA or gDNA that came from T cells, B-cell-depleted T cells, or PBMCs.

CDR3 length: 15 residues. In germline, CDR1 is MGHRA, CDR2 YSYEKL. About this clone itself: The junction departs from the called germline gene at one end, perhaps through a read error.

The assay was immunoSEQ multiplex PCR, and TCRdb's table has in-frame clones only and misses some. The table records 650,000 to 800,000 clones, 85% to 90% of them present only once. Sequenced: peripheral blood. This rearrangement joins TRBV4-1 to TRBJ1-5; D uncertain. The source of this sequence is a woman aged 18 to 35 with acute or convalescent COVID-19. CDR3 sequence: CASSQVGLSDQPQHF. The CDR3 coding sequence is TGCGCCAGCAGCCAAGTAGGGCTTAGCGATCAGCCCCAGCATTTT.